Listed below are T cell receptor beta chains from one sample, sequenced in a study of blood T cell repertoires in COVID-19. This table comes from immunoSEQ multiplex PCR, and its TCRdb copy is limited to in-frame clones, with some not included. This sample has more than 300,000 clones, with 85% to 95% found just once. Sequenced material: PBMCs or T cells enriched from blood (not recorded which). These receptors came from a young woman who had been exposed to COVID-19. CDR3s include the opening cysteine and the closing phenylalanine or tryptophan. Each record gives: clone size, D gene, J gene, V gene, CDR3 DNA, CDR3 protein. D genes are given only for firm matches. Rows may omit the clone size; those that give it use once, few, many or a size class.

>-|-|TRBJ1-4|TRBV4-1
TGCGCCAGCAGCCAAGTCCTACCCGCAACAGCCAGTAATGAAAAACTGTTTTTT
CASSQVLPATASNEKLFF
>-|-|TRBJ2-1|TRBV7-3
TGTGCCAGCAGCTTAATAAAATTCCATGAGCAGTTCTTC
CASSLIKFHEQFF
>-|TRBD1|TRBJ2-2|TRBV19
TGTGCCAGTACCCCGAGACAGGGGATGGGGGAGCTGTTTTTT
CASTPRQGMGELFF
>-|TRBD1|TRBJ2-5|TRBV14
TGTGCCACCCGACCAGGGGGAATAGAGACCCAGTACTTC
CATRPGGIETQYF
>-|TRBD1|TRBJ1-1|TRBV2
TGTGCCAGCAGTGAATTACAGGGGCCCGGGTGGTTGAACACTGAAGCTTTCTTT
CASSELQGPGWLNTEAFF
>-|-|TRBJ1-5|TRBV12-5
TGTGCTAGTGGTTTTAACTTAGTACAGGCTCAATCGGCCCAGCATTTT
CASGFNLVQAQSAQHF
>-|TRBD1|TRBJ1-2|TRBV18
TGTGCCAGCTCCCCTGATAGACAGGGAGGCTATGGCTACACCTTC
CASSPDRQGGYGYTF
>-|TRBD1|TRBJ2-6|TRBV7-2
TGTGCCAGCACCCGGCGGACAGGGGGTGTCGGGGCCAACGTCCTGACTTTC
CASTRRTGGVGANVLTF
>-|-|TRBJ2-5|TRBV9
TGTGCCAGCAGCGCGTCGGCCGGGGTGTACCAAGAGACCCAGTACTTC
CASSASAGVYQETQYF
>-|TRBD2|TRBJ2-1|TRBV4-3
TGCGCCAGCAGCCAAGTCTGGGCTAGCGGGGCCCCGAGCTCCTACAATGAGCAGTTCTTC
CASSQVWASGAPSSYNEQFF
>-|-|TRBJ1-4|TRBV6-5
TGTGCCAGCAGTTACTCGGGCAGCCTTAATGAAAAACTGTTTTTT
CASSYSGSLNEKLFF
>once|TRBD1|TRBJ2-7|TRBV2
TGTGCCAGCAGTCGGACAGGGGTCTACGAGCAGTACTTC
CASSRTGVYEQYF
>once|TRBD2|TRBJ2-3|TRBV25-1
TGTGCCAGCAGCCAGCGGGGGGGCACAGATACGCAGTATTTT
CASSQRGGTDTQYF
>-|TRBD2|TRBJ2-3|TRBV18
TGTGCCAGCTCTAGGACTAGCGGGGGATCGTCGGATACGCAGTATTTT
CASSRTSGGSSDTQYF
>-|TRBD1|TRBJ1-3|TRBV6-5
TGTGCCAGCAGTTTACAGGGGGCCGAAGCTGGAAACACCATATATTTT
CASSLQGAEAGNTIYF
>-|TRBD2|TRBJ2-7|TRBV7-2
TGTGCCAGCAGCTTCGGGGCGGGGGCCTACGAGCAGTACTTC
CASSFGAGAYEQYF
>-|-|TRBJ1-2|TRBV15
TGTGCCACCAGCCAGACAGGCGATAACTCCCTTTATGGCTACACCTTC
CATSQTGDNSLYGYTF
>-|-|TRBJ2-2|TRBV2
TGTGCCAGCAGTAGCCAAACTACAAACACCGGGGAGCTGTTTTTT
CASSSQTTNTGELFF
>-|TRBD1|TRBJ1-4|TRBV18
TGTGCCAGCTCACCACTTAACAGGGGGAATGAAAAACTGTTTTTT
CASSPLNRGNEKLFF
>-|TRBD2|TRBJ2-3|TRBV19
TGTGCCAGTAGTATAGTCCCTAGCGGGGGACACACAGATACGCAGTATTTT
CASSIVPSGGHTDTQYF
>-|TRBD1|TRBJ1-2|TRBV9
TGTGCCAGCAGCGTAGGATCCGACAGGGAAAACTATGGCTACACCTTC
CASSVGSDRENYGYTF
>-|-|TRBJ1-2|TRBV9
TGTGCCAGCAGCGTGTCGGGGGGCATGGCGGGTGGCTACACCTTC
CASSVSGGMAGGYTF
>-|-|TRBJ1-1|TRBV6-2/TRBV6-3
TGTGCCAGCAGTTTGAGGACAGTAAGTGCAGCTTTCTTT
CASSLRTVSAAFF
>-|-|TRBJ1-4|TRBV9
TGTGCCAGCAGCCCCCACATTGCAACTAATGAAAAACTGTTTTTT
CASSPHIATNEKLFF
>-|TRBD1|TRBJ1-6|TRBV2
TGTGCCAGCAACAGGGGGCCGGTAAATTCACCCCTCCACTTT
CASNRGPVNSPLHF
>-|TRBD2|TRBJ2-7|TRBV20-1
TGCAGTGCTAGTCCCCACATCTTAGCGGGGGGGATCTCCTACGAGCAGTACTTC
CSASPHILAGGISYEQYF
>-|-|TRBJ1-1|TRBV2
TGTGCCAGCCCATCCAAGGGGACTGAAATGAACACTGAAGCTTTCTTT
CASPSKGTEMNTEAFF
>-|-|TRBJ2-7|TRBV7-3
TGTGCCAGCAGCCAGTCGATGGGCGGGACCTACGAGCAGTACTTC
CASSQSMGGTYEQYF
>-|-|TRBJ1-6|TRBV20-1
TGCAGTGCTAGTACGCCTCAGGCGTCCTATAATTCACCCCTCCACTTT
CSASTPQASYNSPLHF
>-|TRBD1|TRBJ1-2|TRBV5-1
TGCGCCAGCAGCTCCGGACAGGGAGGGGTGGATGGCTACACCTTC
CASSSGQGGVDGYTF
>once|TRBD1|TRBJ1-4|TRBV7-9
TGTGCCAGCAGAGCGAACAGGGGCGGTAATGAAAAACTGTTTTTT
CASRANRGGNEKLFF
>-|TRBD1|TRBJ1-1|TRBV4-3
TGCGCCAGCAGCCACCGGGGGGGGACAGCTCTCATGAACACTGAAGCTTTCTTT
CASSHRGGTALMNTEAFF
>-|-|TRBJ1-4|TRBV7-9
TGTGCCAGCAGATACCTCGAGGATGAAAAACTGTTTTTT
CASRYLEDEKLFF
>-|TRBD1|TRBJ1-2|TRBV2
TGTGCCAGCCTGGACAGGGGGCCTTTTTCTAACTATGGCTACACCTTC
CASLDRGPFSNYGYTF
>-|-|TRBJ1-6|TRBV4-2
TGTGCCAGCAGCCCCTTAACCGAAGCTAATTCTAATTCACCCCTCCACTTT
CASSPLTEANSNSPLHF
>-|-|TRBJ1-1|TRBV19
TGTGCCAGTAGTACCTGGACAGCGAACACTGAAGCTTTCTTT
CASSTWTANTEAFF
>-|TRBD2|TRBJ2-3|TRBV3-1/TRBV3-2
TGTGCCAGCAGCCAAAGCGGGAACACAGATACGCAGTATTTT
CASSQSGNTDTQYF
>-|-|TRBJ1-2|TRBV7-6
TGTGCCAGCAGCTTAGAGCGGGGAACCTATGGCTACACCTTC
CASSLERGTYGYTF
>-|-|TRBJ2-2|TRBV7-9
TGTGCCAGCAGCCAACAGGGGCGGGGAACCGGGGAGCTGTTTTTT
CASSQQGRGTGELFF
>-|TRBD2|TRBJ2-1|TRBV12-5
TGTGCTAGTGGTTTGGTAGTCGGGGGGTCCTACAATGAGCAGTTCTTC
CASGLVVGGSYNEQFF
>-|TRBD2|TRBJ2-1|TRBV18
TGTGCCAGCTCACCACCCAGCGGGGTGTGGGAGCAGTTCTTC
CASSPPSGVWEQFF